These 16 T cell receptor beta chains share one sample of origin, sequenced in a study of cytomegalovirus exposure and HLA in healthy donors. This PCR relied on a set of 60 Vbeta primers and 13 Jbeta primers. Method: immunoSEQ multiplex PCR; TCRdb's copy keeps in-frame clones and lacks some. The table shows about 160,000 clones, with about three quarters occurring only once. The sample taken for sequencing was PBMCs. The receptors shown here come from a female donor in good health and CMV-seronegative.

Only a few counts were recorded for this clone. The CDR3, as DNA: TGTGCCAGCAAGAGACTAGCGGGAGGGAATCAGGGCGGGGAGCTGTTTTTT. The encoded protein is CASKRLAGGNQGGELFF. The chain recombines TRBV27 with TRBJ2-2; 14 nucleotides agree with TRBD2. CDR3 length equals 17 residues. The junction had 11 bases not matched to a gene; V was cut back by 7 bases and J by 7 bases. CDR1 is MNHEY, CDR2 SMNVEV, per germline (reference sequence).

This clone is large in the sample. The V and J genes are TRBV19 and TRBJ1-1, with 8 bases fitting TRBD1. Germline CDR1 and CDR2: LNHDA and SQIVND (reference sequence). The J segment lost 5 bases and the V segment lost 7 bases, leaving 9 bases of the junction unmatched. This CDR3 is built from 14 residues. CDR3 DNA sequence: TGTGCCAGTACTCTTCAGGGGGCGGGGACTGAAGCTTTCTTT. Protein: CASTLQGAGTEAFF.

This clone was counted between two and nine times. This chain connects TRBV5-1 to TRBJ2-5; 11 bases fit TRBD1. The CDR3 loop spans 17 amino acids. J was trimmed by 5 bases and V by 4 bases; bases with no gene match: 13. Germline V lookup: CDR1 SGHRS, CDR2 YFSETQ. CDR3 amino acids: CASSPGTGGWVRETQYF. CDR3 DNA: TGCGCCAGCAGCCCCGGGACAGGGGGTTGGGTAAGGGAGACCCAGTACTTC.

This chain connects TRBV5-6 to TRBJ1-6; perhaps TRBD1 as D (6 bases). CDR3 length: 17 amino acids. The germline gives CDR1 SGHDT, CDR2 YYEEEE. Trimming stripped 0 bases from V and 4 bases from J, with 14 bases between. As DNA, the CDR3 is TGTGCCAGCAGCTTGGGGGACAACCGACTTTATAATTCACCCCTCCACTTT. Its translation is CASSLGDNRLYNSPLHF.

The rearrangement uses TRBV5-1 and TRBJ2-5; maybe TRBD1 (6 bases). Trimming removed 4 bases from V and 2 bases from J, with 9 bases in between. The CDR3 is 13 amino acids. Germline V lookup: CDR1 SGHRS, CDR2 YFSETQ. CDR3 DNA sequence: TGCGCCAGCAGCCTCAGGGGACAAGAGACCCAGTACTTC. Its translation: CASSLRGQETQYF.

This clone has a single count. V and J are TRBV7-9 and TRBJ1-3; 7 positions match TRBD1. The CDR3 length is 15 residues. Germline V gene data show CDR1 as SEHNR and CDR2 as FQNEAQ (reference sequence). With 3 bases clipped from V and 4 bases from J, the junction kept 6 bases outside the gene matches. The CDR3 DNA is TGTGCCAGCAGCTTGGGCCAGGGGGGCGGAAACACCATATATTTT. It codes for CASSLGQGGGNTIYF.

This clone was found a few times. The rearrangement joins TRBV10-3 to TRBJ2-3; 9 bases fit TRBD2. The CDR3 is 17 residues long. The V and J ends lost 4 bases and 5 bases, in that order; junction bases with no gene match: 13. From germline, CDR1 is ENHRY and CDR2 SYGVKD. In nucleotides, the CDR3 is TGTGCCATCAGTGGACTTGGCGGTAGCGGGAGAATAGATACGCAGTATTTT. Translation gives CAISGLGGSGRIDTQYF.

The chain is built from TRBV4-1 and TRBJ2-7; D call uncertain. Germline V gene sequence: CDR1 MGHRA, CDR2 YSYEKL. Deletions cut 3 bases from V and 0 bases from J, with 6 bases between. CDR3 length: 13 amino acids. The CDR3 region has the DNA TGCGCCAGCAGCCAGCACGGCTCCTACGAGCAGTACTTC. Its translation: CASSQHGSYEQYF.

The chain employs TRBV6-1 and TRBJ1-2, with D unclear. V lost 6 bases to trimming and J lost 4 bases, with 18 bases between them. Per the germline V gene, CDR1 is MNHNS and CDR2 is SASEGT. This CDR3 is 15 amino acids long. The DNA of the CDR3 is TGTGCCAGCAGGCGCAGCGGGGTCCCCCGCTATGGCTACACCTTC. This translates into CASRRSGVPRYGYTF.

This chain connects TRBV10-3 to TRBJ2-1, with D tentatively TRBD2 (6 bases). Trimming took 0 bases from V and 4 from J, leaving 7 bases between them. There are 14 residues in the CDR3. Germline loops: CDR1 ENHRY, CDR2 SYGVKD. This chain's CDR3 is CAISESRDYNEQFF. The CDR3 DNA reads as TGTGCCATCAGTGAGTCGCGGGATTACAATGAGCAGTTCTTC.

The count of this clone is one. The V gene is TRBV11-2, the J gene TRBJ2-3, with 11 bases fitting TRBD2. The CDR3 spans 17 residues. Per germline, CDR1 SGHAT and CDR2 FQNNGV. The trim removed 5 bases at V and 1 base at J, leaving 8 bases unmatched. The CDR3 DNA follows: TGTGCCAGCAGCACCCGACTAGCGGGAACCCGCACAGATACGCAGTATTTT. Translated, it gives CASSTRLAGTRTDTQYF.

This chain joins TRBV29-1 and TRBJ1-2; tentatively, D is TRBD1 (6 bases). V was shortened by 4 bases and J by 14 bases, with 26 bases between the two germline ends. Germline loops: CDR1 SQVTM, CDR2 ANQGSEA. The CDR3 covers 14 residues. CDR3 bases: TGCAGCGTTGCCAAGGACAGTGCCTCTTCTATTGGGACCTTC. Protein: CSVAKDSASSIGTF.

This clone has only a few counts. The chain uses TRBV6-1 and TRBJ2-7; 9 positions match TRBD2. CDR1 MNHNS and CDR2 SASEGT come from the germline V gene. J was trimmed by 5 bases and V by 8 bases; bases with no gene match: 10. The CDR3 extends over 14 amino acids. CDR3 DNA: TGTGCCAGCGGCGTAGCGGGAGTTTACGACGAGCAGTACTTC. Translation gives CASGVAGVYDEQYF.

The genes are TRBV6-5 and TRBJ2-3; 14 positions agree with TRBD2. J was trimmed by 6 bases and V by 6 bases; bases with no gene match: 5. CDR3 length: 15 residues. CDR1 MNHEY and CDR2 SVGAGI come from the germline V gene. The CDR3 spells CASSSRLAGGDTQYF. CDR3 bases: TGTGCCAGCAGCTCCAGACTAGCGGGAGGGGATACGCAGTATTTT.

The table lists this clone with a count of one. The CDR3 DNA sequence: TGTGCCAGCAGTCTGACAGGGGTACACACTGAAGCTTTCTTT. This codes for CASSLTGVHTEAFF. This rearrangement joins TRBV27 to TRBJ1-1, with 8 bases matching TRBD1. The CDR3 consists of 14 residues. Germline CDR1 is MNHEY and CDR2 is SMNVEV (reference sequence). V dropped 5 bases and J dropped 3; count of bases not matched to a gene: 5.

The V and J genes are TRBV15 and TRBJ2-7; D unresolved. This CDR3 is 14 amino acids long. CDR1 and CDR2 (germline): LNHNV, YYDKDF (reference sequence). V lost 1 base to trimming and J lost 2 bases, with 9 bases between them. CDR3 sequence (DNA): TGTGCCACCAGCAGAGGCACGGTTGCCTACGAGCAGTACTTC. This translates into CATSRGTVAYEQYF.